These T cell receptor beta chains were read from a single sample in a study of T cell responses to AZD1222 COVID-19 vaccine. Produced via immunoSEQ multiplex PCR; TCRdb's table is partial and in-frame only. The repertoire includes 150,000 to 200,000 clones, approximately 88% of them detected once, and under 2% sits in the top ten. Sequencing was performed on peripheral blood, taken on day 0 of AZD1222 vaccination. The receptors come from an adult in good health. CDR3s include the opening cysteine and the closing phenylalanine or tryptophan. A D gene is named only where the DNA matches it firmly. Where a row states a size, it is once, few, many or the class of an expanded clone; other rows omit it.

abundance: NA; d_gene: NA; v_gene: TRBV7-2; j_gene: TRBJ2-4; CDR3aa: CASSPGLAKNIQYF; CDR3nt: TGTGCCAGCAGCCCGGGACTAGCCAAAAACATTCAGTACTTC
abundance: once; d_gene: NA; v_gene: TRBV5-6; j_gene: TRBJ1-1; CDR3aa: CASSLRRRAAELPAFF; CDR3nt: TGTGCCAGCAGCTTGCGGCGTAGGGCAGCTGAACTACCAGCTTTCTTT
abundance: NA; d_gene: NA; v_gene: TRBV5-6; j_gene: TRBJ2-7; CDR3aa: CASSLIKLYEQYF; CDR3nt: TGTGCCAGCAGCTTAATCAAGCTCTACGAGCAGTACTTC
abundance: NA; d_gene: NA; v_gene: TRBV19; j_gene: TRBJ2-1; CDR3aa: CASSKGDFEQFF; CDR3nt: TGTGCCAGTAGTAAGGGAGATTTTGAGCAGTTCTTC
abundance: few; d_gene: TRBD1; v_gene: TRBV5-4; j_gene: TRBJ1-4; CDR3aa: CASSSEGASEKLFF; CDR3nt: TGTGCCAGCAGCTCAGAGGGGGCGAGTGAAAAACTGTTTTTT
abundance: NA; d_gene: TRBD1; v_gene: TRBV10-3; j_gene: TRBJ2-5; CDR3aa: CAISESGTVETQYF; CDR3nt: TGTGCCATCAGTGAGTCCGGGACAGTAGAGACCCAGTACTTC
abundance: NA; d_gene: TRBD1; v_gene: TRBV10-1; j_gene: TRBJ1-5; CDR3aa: CASPGQGEDNQPQHF; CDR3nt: TGCGCCAGCCCGGGACAGGGGGAAGACAATCAGCCCCAGCATTTT
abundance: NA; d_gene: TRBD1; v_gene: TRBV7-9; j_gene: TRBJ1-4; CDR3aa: CASSPDRVGEKLFF; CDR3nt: TGTGCCAGCAGCCCTGACAGGGTAGGAGAAAAACTGTTTTTT
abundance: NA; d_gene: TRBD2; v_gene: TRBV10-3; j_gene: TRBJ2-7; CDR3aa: CAIRGTSVDFYEQYF; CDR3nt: TGTGCCATCAGGGGGACTAGCGTAGACTTCTACGAGCAGTACTTC
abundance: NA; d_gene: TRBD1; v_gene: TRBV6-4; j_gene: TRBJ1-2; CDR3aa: CASSAQTGGAEGYTF; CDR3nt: TGTGCCAGCAGTGCCCAGACAGGGGGCGCGGAGGGCTACACCTTC
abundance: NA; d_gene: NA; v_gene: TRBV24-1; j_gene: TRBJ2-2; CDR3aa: CATSAGRNTGELFF; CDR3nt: TGTGCCACCAGCGCCGGAAGAAACACCGGGGAGCTGTTTTTT
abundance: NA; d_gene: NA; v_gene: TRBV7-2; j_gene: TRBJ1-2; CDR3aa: CASSLVWTDVNYGYTF; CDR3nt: TGTGCCAGCAGCTTAGTTTGGACAGACGTCAACTATGGCTACACCTTC
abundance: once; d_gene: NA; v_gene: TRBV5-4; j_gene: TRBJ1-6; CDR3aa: CASSLRDSRNSPLHF; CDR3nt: TGTGCCAGCAGCTTGAGGGACTCAAGGAATTCACCCCTCCACTTT
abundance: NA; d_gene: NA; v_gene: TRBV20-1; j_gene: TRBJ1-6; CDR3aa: CSARGQSVDSPLHF; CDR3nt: TGCAGTGCTCGTGGACAGTCGGTAGACTCACCCCTCCACTTT
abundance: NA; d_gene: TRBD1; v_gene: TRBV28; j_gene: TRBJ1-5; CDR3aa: CASSLNRGRNQPQHF; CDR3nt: TGTGCCAGCAGTTTAAACAGGGGGCGGAATCAGCCCCAGCATTTT
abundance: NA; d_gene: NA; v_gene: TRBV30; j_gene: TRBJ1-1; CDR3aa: CAWSPRPTTGNNEAFF; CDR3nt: TGTGCCTGGAGTCCAAGGCCCACTACCGGCAACAATGAAGCTTTCTTT
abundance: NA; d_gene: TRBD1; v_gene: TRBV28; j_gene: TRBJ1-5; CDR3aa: CASSFLQGSNQPQHF; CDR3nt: TGTGCCAGCAGTTTCTTACAGGGGAGCAATCAGCCCCAGCATTTT
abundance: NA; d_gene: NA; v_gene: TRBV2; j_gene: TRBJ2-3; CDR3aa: CASNGGPTDTQYF; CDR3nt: TGTGCCAGCAACGGGGGCCCCACAGATACGCAGTATTTT
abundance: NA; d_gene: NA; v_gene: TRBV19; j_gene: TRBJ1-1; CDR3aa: CASSQAENTEAFF; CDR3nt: TGTGCCAGTAGTCAGGCGGAGAACACTGAAGCTTTCTTT
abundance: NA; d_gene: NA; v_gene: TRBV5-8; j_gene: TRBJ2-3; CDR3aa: CASSLAVRTGQDTQYF; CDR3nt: TGTGCCAGCAGCTTGGCCGTTAGGACGGGCCAGGATACGCAGTATTTT
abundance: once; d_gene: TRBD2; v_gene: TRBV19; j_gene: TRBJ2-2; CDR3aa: CASSSWTSGRAREGPGELFF; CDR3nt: TGTGCCAGTAGTTCTTGGACTAGCGGGAGGGCACGGGAAGGCCCCGGGGAGCTGTTTTTT
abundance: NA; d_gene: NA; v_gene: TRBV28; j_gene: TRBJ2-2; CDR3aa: CASSSLKTGELFF; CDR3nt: TGTGCCAGCAGTTCCTTGAAGACCGGGGAGCTGTTTTTT
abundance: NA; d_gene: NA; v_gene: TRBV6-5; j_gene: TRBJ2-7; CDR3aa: CASMRRAPYEQYF; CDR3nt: TGTGCCAGCATGCGGCGGGCCCCCTACGAGCAGTACTTC
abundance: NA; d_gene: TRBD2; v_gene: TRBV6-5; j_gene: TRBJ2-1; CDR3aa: CASSRTSTNEQFF; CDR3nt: TGTGCCAGCAGTAGGACTAGCACCAATGAGCAGTTCTTC
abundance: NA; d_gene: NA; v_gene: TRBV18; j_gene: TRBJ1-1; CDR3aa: CASSPGTNFEAFF; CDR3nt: TGTGCCAGCTCACCGGGGACGAACTTTGAAGCTTTCTTT
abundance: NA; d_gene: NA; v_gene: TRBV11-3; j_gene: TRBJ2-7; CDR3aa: CASSHRTDPYEQYF; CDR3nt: TGTGCCAGCAGCCATAGGACGGATCCCTACGAGCAGTACTTC
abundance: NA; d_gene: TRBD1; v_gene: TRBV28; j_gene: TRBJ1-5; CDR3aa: CASSEQGTSYQPQHF; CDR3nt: TGTGCCAGCAGTGAACAGGGGACCTCCTATCAGCCCCAGCATTTT
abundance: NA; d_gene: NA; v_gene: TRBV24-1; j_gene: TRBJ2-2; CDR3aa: CATSAQGRGNTGELFF; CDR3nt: TGTGCCACCAGTGCACAGGGTCGCGGGAACACCGGGGAGCTGTTTTTT
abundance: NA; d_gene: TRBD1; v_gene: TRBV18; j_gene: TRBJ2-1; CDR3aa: CASSPPTGTNEQFF; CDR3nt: TGTGCCAGCTCACCACCGACAGGGACGAATGAGCAGTTCTTC
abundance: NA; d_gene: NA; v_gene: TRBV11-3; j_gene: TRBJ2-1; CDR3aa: CASSLQGNEQFF; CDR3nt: TGTGCCAGCAGCTTACAGGGCAATGAGCAGTTCTTC
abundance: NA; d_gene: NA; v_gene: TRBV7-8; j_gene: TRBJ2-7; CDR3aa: CASSADGASYEQYF; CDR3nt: TGTGCCAGCAGCGCAGACGGGGCTTCCTACGAGCAGTACTTC